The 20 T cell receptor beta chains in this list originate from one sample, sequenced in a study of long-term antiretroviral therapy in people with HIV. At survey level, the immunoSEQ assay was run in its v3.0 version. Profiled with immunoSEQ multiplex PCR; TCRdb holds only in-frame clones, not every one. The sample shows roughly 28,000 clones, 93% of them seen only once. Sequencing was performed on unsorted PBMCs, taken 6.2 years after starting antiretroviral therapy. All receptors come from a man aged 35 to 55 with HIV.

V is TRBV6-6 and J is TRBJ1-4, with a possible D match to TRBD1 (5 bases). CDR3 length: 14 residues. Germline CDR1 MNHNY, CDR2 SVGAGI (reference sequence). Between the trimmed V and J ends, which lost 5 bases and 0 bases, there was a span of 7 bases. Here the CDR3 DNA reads TGTGCCAGCAGTGGGGGGGCAACTAATGAAAAACTGTTTTTT. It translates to CASSGGATNEKLFF.

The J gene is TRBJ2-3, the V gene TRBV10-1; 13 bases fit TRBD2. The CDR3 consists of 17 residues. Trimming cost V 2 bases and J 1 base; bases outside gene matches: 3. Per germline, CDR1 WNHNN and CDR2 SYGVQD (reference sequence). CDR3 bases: TGCGCCAGCAGTGAGACTAGCGGGAGGGCCGGCACAGATACGCAGTATTTT. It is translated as CASSETSGRAGTDTQYF.

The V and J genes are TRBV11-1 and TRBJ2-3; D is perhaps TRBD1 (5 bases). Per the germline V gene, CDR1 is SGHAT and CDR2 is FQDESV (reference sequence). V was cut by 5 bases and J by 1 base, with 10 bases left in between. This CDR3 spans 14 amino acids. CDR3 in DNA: TGTGCCAGCAGCCGATTAGGGGGCACAGATACGCAGTATTTT. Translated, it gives CASSRLGGTDTQYF.

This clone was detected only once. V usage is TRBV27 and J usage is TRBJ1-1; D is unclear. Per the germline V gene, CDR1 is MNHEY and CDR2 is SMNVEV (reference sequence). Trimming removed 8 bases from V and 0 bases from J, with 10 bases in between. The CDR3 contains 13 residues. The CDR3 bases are TGTGCCAGCGGGCGACGGATGAACACTGAAGCTTTCTTT. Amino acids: CASGRRMNTEAFF.

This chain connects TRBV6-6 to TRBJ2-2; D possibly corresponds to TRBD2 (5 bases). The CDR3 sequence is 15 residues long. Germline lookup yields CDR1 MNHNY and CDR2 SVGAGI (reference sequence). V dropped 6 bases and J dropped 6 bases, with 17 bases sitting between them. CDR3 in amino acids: CASSSPRGSAGELFF. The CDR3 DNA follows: TGTGCCAGCAGCTCCCCACGGGGTAGCGCCGGGGAGCTGTTTTTT.

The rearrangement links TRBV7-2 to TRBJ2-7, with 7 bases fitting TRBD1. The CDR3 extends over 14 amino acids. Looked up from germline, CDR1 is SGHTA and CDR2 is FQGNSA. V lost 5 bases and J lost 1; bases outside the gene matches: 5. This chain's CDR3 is CASSPYRGSYEQYF. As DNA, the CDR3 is TGTGCCAGCAGCCCATACAGGGGATCCTACGAGCAGTACTTC.

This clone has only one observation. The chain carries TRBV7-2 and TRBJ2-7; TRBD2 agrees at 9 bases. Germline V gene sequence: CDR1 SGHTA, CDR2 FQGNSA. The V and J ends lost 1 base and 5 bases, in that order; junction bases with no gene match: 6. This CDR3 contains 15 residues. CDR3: CASSLGGTSWDEQYF. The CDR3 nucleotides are TGTGCCAGCAGCTTAGGCGGGACTAGCTGGGACGAGCAGTACTTC.

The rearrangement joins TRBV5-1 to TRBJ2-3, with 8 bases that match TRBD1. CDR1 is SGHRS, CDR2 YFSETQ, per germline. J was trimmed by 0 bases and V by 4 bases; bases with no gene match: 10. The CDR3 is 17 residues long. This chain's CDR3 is CASSLLGQGASTDTQYF. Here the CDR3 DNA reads TGCGCCAGCAGCCTTCTAGGGCAGGGGGCTAGCACAGATACGCAGTATTTT.

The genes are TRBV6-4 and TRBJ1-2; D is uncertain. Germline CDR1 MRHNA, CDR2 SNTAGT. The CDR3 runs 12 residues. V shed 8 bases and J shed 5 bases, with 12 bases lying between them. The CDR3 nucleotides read TGTGCCAGCGGGATACCGCCATATGGCTACACCTTC. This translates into CASGIPPYGYTF.

CDR3 coding DNA: TGCGCCAGCAGCCGGGGAGGGGAGCGGTACGAGCAGTACTTC. Translation gives CASSRGGERYEQYF. The rearrangement uses TRBV5-1 and TRBJ2-7; 7 nucleotides match TRBD2. The length of the CDR3 is 14 residues. CDR1 is SGHRS and CDR2 is YFSETQ in the germline V gene. Trimming cost V 4 bases and J 4 bases; bases outside gene matches: 8.

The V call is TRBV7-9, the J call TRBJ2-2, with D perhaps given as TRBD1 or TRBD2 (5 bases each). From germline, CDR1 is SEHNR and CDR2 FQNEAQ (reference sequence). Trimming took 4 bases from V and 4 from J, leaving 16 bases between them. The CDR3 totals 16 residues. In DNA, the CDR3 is TGTGCCAGCAGCTCGTGGGACCGGGCCGCCACCGGGGAGCTGTTTTTT. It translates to CASSSWDRAATGELFF.

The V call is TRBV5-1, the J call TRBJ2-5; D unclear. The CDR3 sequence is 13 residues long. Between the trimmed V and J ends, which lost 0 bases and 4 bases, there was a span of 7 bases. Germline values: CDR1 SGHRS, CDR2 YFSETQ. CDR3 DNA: TGCGCCAGCAGCTTGGCCCCGCGAGAGACCCAGTACTTC. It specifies CASSLAPRETQYF.

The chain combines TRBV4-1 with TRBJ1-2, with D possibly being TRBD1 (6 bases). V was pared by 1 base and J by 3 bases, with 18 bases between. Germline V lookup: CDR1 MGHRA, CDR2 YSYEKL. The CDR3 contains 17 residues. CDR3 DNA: TGCGCCAGCAGCCAAGGGGGGGCTCAGGGTAGAGACTATGGCTACACCTTC. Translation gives CASSQGGAQGRDYGYTF.

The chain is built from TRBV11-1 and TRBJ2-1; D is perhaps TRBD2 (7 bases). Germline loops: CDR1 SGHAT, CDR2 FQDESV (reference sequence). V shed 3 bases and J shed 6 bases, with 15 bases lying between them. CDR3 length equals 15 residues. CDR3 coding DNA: TGTGCCAGCAGCTTTGAACAGGGAGGGGGCAATGAGCAGTTCTTC. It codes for CASSFEQGGGNEQFF.

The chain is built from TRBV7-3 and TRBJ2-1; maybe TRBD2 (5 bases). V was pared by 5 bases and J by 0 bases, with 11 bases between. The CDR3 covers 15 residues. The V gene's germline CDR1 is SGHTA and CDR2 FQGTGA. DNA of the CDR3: TGTGCCAGCAGCGAAATAGCGAGCTCCTACAATGAGCAGTTCTTC. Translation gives CASSEIASSYNEQFF.

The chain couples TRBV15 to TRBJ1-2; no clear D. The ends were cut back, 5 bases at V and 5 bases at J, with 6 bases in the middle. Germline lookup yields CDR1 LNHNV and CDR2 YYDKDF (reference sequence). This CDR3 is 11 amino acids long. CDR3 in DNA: TGTGCCACCAGCGGTCAATATGGCTACACCTTC. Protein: CATSGQYGYTF.

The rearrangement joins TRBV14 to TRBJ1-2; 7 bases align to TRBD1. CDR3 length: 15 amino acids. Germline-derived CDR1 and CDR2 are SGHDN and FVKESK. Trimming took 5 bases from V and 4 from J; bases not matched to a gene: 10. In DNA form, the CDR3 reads TGTGCCAGCAGCTTACCGGGACAGACGACCTATGGCTACACCTTC. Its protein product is CASSLPGQTTYGYTF. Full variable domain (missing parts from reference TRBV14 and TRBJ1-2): EAGVTQFPSHSVIEKGQTVTLRCDPISGHDNLYWYRRVMGKEIKFLLHFVKESKQDESGMPNNRFLAERTGGTYSTLKVQPAELEDSGVYFCASSLPGQTTYGYTFGSGTRLTVV.

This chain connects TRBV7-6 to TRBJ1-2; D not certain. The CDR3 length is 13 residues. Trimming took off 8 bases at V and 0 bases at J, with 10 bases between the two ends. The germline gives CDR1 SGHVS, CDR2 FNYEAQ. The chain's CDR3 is CASRRDSNYGYTF. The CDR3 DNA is TGTGCCAGCCGGCGGGATTCTAACTATGGCTACACCTTC. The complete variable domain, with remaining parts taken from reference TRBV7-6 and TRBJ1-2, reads GAGVSQSPRYKVTKRGQDVALRCDPISGHVSLYWYRQALGQGPEFLTYFNYEAQQDKSGLPNDRFSAERPEGSISTLTIQRTEQRDSAMYRCASRRDSNYGYTFGSGTRLTVV.

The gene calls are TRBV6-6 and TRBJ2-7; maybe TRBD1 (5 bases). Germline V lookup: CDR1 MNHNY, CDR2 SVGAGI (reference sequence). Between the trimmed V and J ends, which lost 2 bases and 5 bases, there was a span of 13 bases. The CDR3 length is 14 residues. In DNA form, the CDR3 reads TGTGCCAGCAGTTACGTGCAGGGCTACGACGAGCAGTACTTC. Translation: CASSYVQGYDEQYF.

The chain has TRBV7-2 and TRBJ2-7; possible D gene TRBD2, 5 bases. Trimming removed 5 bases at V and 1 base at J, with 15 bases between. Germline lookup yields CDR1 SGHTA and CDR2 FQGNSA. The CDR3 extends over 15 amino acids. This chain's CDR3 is CASSNEGWGSYEQYF. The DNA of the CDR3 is TGTGCCAGCAGCAACGAGGGTTGGGGTTCCTACGAGCAGTACTTC.